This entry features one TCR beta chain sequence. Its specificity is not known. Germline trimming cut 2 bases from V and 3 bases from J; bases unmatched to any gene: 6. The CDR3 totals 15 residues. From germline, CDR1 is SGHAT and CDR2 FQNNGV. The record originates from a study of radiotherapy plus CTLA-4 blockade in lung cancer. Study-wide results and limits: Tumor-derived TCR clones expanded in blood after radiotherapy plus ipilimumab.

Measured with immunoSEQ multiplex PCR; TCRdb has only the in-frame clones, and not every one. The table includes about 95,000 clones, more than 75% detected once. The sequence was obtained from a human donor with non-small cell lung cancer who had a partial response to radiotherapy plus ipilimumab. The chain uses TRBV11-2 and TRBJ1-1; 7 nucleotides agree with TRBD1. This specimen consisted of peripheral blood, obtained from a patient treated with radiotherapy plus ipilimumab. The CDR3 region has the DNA TGTGCCAGCAGCTTACATGGGACAGCAGACACTGAAGCTTTCTTT. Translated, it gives CASSLHGTADTEAFF. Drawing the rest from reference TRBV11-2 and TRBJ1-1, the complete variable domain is EAGVAQSPRYKIIEKRQSVAFWCNPISGHATLYWYQQILGQGPKLLIQFQNNGVVDDSQLPKDRFSAERLKGVDSTLKIQPAKLEDSAVYLCASSLHGTADTEAFFGQGTRLTVV.